This TCR beta chain was recorded in a study of T cell repertoires in cytomegalovirus infection. Turning to the study itself: Based on public TCR beta signatures, there were indications of CMV infection and of a matching HLA type. Whole-study findings and limits: Cumulative frequency (of public TCR beta family members) identified carriers of CMV plus the relevant HLA.

In its sample, this clonotype was seen many times. Its antigen is unknown. TCRdb re-analysed the reads in MiXCR, keeping a single row per CDR3 protein. This sample carries over 200,000 distinct CDR3 sequences, roughly 15% of them seen once, and the ten largest clones take around 8.7%. CDR3 length: 15 amino acids. CDR1 and CDR2 from the germline V gene are SGHTA and FQGNSA. The V gene lost 2 bases and the J gene lost 4 bases, with 14 bases spanning the gap. Sample: PBMCs. The source of this sequence is a human donor in good health (CMV status not recorded). Some clones in this sample may be carry-over from other donors' samples. The V call is TRBV7-2, the J call TRBJ1-2; the D gene is possibly TRBD1 (5 bases). The CDR3: CASSLIGGDGYGYTF. The CDR3 DNA reads TGTGCCAGCAGCTTAATCGGGGGAGACGGCTATGGCTACACCTTC.